Listed below are T cell receptor beta chains from one sample, sequenced in a study of blood T cells in healthy people across ages. TCRdb itself ran the 5' RACE reads through MiXCR, one entry per CDR3 protein. The table includes some 930,000 distinct CDR3 sequences, about 29% detected once. This same sample was also taken into another study, of T cells of mothers and their children.

The sample taken for sequencing was blood. All receptors come from a woman aged 40-49 years in good health. Each CDR3 is given with its conserved first and last residue. A D gene is named only where the DNA matches it firmly. The listing skips clone size in some rows; elsewhere it reads once, few, many or a size class.

J gene	D gene	clone size	V gene	CDR3 DNA	CDR3 protein
TRBJ2-1	NA	few	TRBV20-1	TGCAGTGCTCATCGCAGGGGGGCAATCGATGAGCAGTTCTTC	CSAHRRGAIDEQFF
TRBJ2-4	TRBD2	NA	TRBV2	TGTGCCAGCAACAGCGGGGGTCAGATTGAGCAGTACTTC	CASNSGGQIEQYF
TRBJ2-5	NA	many	TRBV29-1	TGCAGCGTTGACGGGGGAGAGACCCAGTACTTC	CSVDGGETQYF
TRBJ1-1	TRBD1	many	TRBV7-6	TGTGCCAGCAGCTTACCTTCGACAGGGGAACCTGAAGCTTTCTTT	CASSLPSTGEPEAFF
TRBJ2-1	NA	NA	TRBV6-6	TGTGCCAGCAGTCAAACACATAAGGGGGGCGCCAACAATGAGCAGTTCTTC	CASSQTHKGGANNEQFF
TRBJ1-1	TRBD1	many	TRBV5-1	TGCGCCAGCAGCGACAGGGTCGGGAACACTGAAGCTTTCTTT	CASSDRVGNTEAFF
TRBJ2-1	TRBD2	NA	TRBV3-1	TGTGCCAGCAGCCAACGTCTAGCGGGGGGCTCCCCCTACAATGAACAGTTCTTC	CASSQRLAGGSPYNEQFF
TRBJ2-1	NA	many	TRBV2	TGTGCCAGCAGTGAACCGGGCCTTAAAAACAATGAGCAGTTCTTC	CASSEPGLKNNEQFF
TRBJ1-5	TRBD1	NA	TRBV6-5	TGTGCCAGCAGTTACACGGGACAGGGGCTCCTATATAGCAATCAGCCCCAGCATTTT	CASSYTGQGLLYSNQPQHF
TRBJ1-1	NA	few	TRBV10-3	TGTGCCATCAGTGTAAAGGGAACTGAAGCTTTCTTT	CAISVKGTEAFF
TRBJ2-5	TRBD1	NA	TRBV24-1	TGTGCCACCAGTGAGGACAGGGTGGCAGAGACCCAGTACTTC	CATSEDRVAETQYF
TRBJ2-1	TRBD1	NA	TRBV5-1	TGCGCCAGCCACTTGGGACAGGGAGGCAATGAGCAGTTCTTC	CASHLGQGGNEQFF
TRBJ1-4	TRBD1	NA	TRBV20-1	TGCAGTGCTAGAGTGAGGCCCAGGGGGCTGGGGACTAATGAAAGACTGTTTTTT	CSARVRPRGLGTNERLFF
TRBJ1-5	NA	few	TRBV12-3/TRBV12-4	TGTGCCAGCGTACCGTGGTTGGGGGGCAATCAGCCCCAGCATTTT	CASVPWLGGNQPQHF
TRBJ1-1	NA	few	TRBV12-3/TRBV12-4	TGTGCCAGCAGCTACGGGAAAGGGGGTTTCTTT	CASSYGKGGFF
TRBJ2-1	TRBD2	NA	TRBV28	TGTACCAGCAGTACCCCAGCGGGGGGATCCTACAATGAGCAGTTCTTC	CTSSTPAGGSYNEQFF
TRBJ2-5	TRBD1	NA	TRBV20-1	TGCAGTGCTCCCTTTCACCAGGGGGCCGAGAAGCGGGAGACCCAGTACTTC	CSAPFHQGAEKRETQYF
TRBJ2-3	NA	few	TRBV14	TGTCCCAGCAGCCGTCTAGCAGTCGCAGATACGCAGTATTTT	CPSSRLAVADTQYF
TRBJ1-2	NA	few	TRBV4-1	TGCGCCAGCAGCCAAGCCGGGACACCCTATGGCTACACCTTC	CASSQAGTPYGYTF
TRBJ2-7	TRBD1	many	TRBV4-1	TGCGCCAGCAGCCAAGCTCCGGGACAGACCTACGAGCAGTACTTC	CASSQAPGQTYEQYF
TRBJ1-1	NA	NA	TRBV5-1	TGCGCCAGCAGTGCGGGACATGGGAACACTGAAGCTTTCTTT	CASSAGHGNTEAFF
TRBJ1-5	NA	NA	TRBV12-3/TRBV12-4	TGTGCCAGCGGGGTAAACAGGGATAGCAATCAGCCCCAGCATTTT	CASGVNRDSNQPQHF
TRBJ2-7	NA	few	TRBV3-1	TGTGCCAGCAGCCAAGTACACAACTACGAGCAGTACTTC	CASSQVHNYEQYF
TRBJ2-1	NA	many	TRBV5-1	TGCGCCAGCAGCTTGGTCGGTGGGGGCTACAATGAGCAGTTCTTC	CASSLVGGGYNEQFF
TRBJ1-1	NA	many	TRBV9	TGTGCCAGCAGCGTAGAGGGCAGGGCTGGGAGGAACACTGAAGCTTTCTTT	CASSVEGRAGRNTEAFF
TRBJ2-7	TRBD2	many	TRBV12-3/TRBV12-4	TGTGCCAGCACCCGGGAGGGATACGAGCAGTACTTC	CASTREGYEQYF
TRBJ1-3	NA	few	TRBV13	TGTGCCAGCAGCCTATTGAGCGGCCACTCTGGAAACACCATATATTTT	CASSLLSGHSGNTIYF
TRBJ2-7	NA	many	TRBV5-1	TGCGCCAGCAGGACAAACCTTGCCGGCGAGCAGTACTTC	CASRTNLAGEQYF
TRBJ2-3	NA	NA	TRBV27	TGTGCTAGCAGTTTACAAGCGGTGCGAGATACGCAGTATTTT	CASSLQAVRDTQYF
TRBJ1-4	NA	NA	TRBV7-9	TGTGCCAGCAGCTTAGGCAGATTAAAGAGCGAAAAACTGTTTTTT	CASSLGRLKSEKLFF
TRBJ1-1	TRBD1	NA	TRBV19	TGTGCCAGTATCGATCAGGGGGTAGGGACTGAAGCTTTCTTT	CASIDQGVGTEAFF
TRBJ1-6	NA	NA	TRBV2	TGTGCCAGTGGCGTGGGGGGGGATAATTCACCCCTCCACTTT	CASGVGGDNSPLHF
TRBJ2-1	TRBD1	NA	TRBV20-1	TGCAGTGCTCAGAACAGGGGGTTTGGAGAGACCCAGTTCTTC	CSAQNRGFGETQFF
TRBJ2-1	NA	few	TRBV7-3	TGTGCCAGCAGCTCCCGACAGTCGTACAATGAGCAGTTCTTC	CASSSRQSYNEQFF
TRBJ2-1	NA	NA	TRBV27	TGTGCCAGCAGTGGACTCAACAATGAGCAGTTCTTC	CASSGLNNEQFF
TRBJ1-2	NA	many	TRBV7-9	TGTGCCAGCAGCTTAGCGCGGCTGTTTCGGGACACGAGATCGAACTATGGCTACACCTTC	CASSLARLFRDTRSNYGYTF
TRBJ2-3	TRBD2	few	TRBV2	TGTGCCAGCCCCTCTAGCGGGGAGACTAGCACAGATACGCAGTATTTT	CASPSSGETSTDTQYF
TRBJ2-7	NA	few	TRBV28	TGTGCCAGCAGCAAAGAGGGGGGGCCAAGGGAGCAGTACTTC	CASSKEGGPREQYF
TRBJ2-7	NA	NA	TRBV15	TGTGCCACCAGCGGGGGTGGGACAAGGCAGTACTTC	CATSGGGTRQYF
TRBJ2-5	NA	many	TRBV7-2	TGTGCCAGCAGCTTACCCCTCCCGCGACCCAAGGGGTCGGAGACCCAGTACTTC	CASSLPLPRPKGSETQYF
TRBJ2-2	TRBD1	NA	TRBV15	TGTGCCACCAGCGCGGACAGGATACACACCGGGGAGCTGTTTTTT	CATSADRIHTGELFF
TRBJ2-7	NA	many	TRBV10-3	TGTGCCAGCTCCGACCCCGGGACGGTCTCCTACGAGCAGTACTTC	CASSDPGTVSYEQYF
TRBJ2-3	TRBD1	NA	TRBV7-3	TGTGCCAGCAGCCTAGGGACAGGACTCCCCACAGATACGCAGTATTTT	CASSLGTGLPTDTQYF
TRBJ2-5	NA	NA	TRBV29-1	TGCAGCGCTGATTCAGGGCAGAGGGCCCAGTACTTC	CSADSGQRAQYF
TRBJ1-2	TRBD1	once	TRBV6-5	TGTGCCAGCAGTTCTTACGGGACAGGGGGGCTTGGCTATGGCTACACCTTC	CASSSYGTGGLGYGYTF
TRBJ1-2	NA	NA	TRBV30	TGTGCCTGGAGTCCGGGCCCTAATGGCTACACCTTC	CAWSPGPNGYTF
TRBJ1-2	TRBD1	NA	TRBV12-3/TRBV12-4	TGTGCCAGCAGTTCCCACACGAAGGACAGGGGGACTTATGGCTACACCTTC	CASSSHTKDRGTYGYTF